Below are 10 T cell receptor beta chains sequenced from a single sample in a study of technical replicates of blood from several donors. TCRdb keeps only in-frame clones here, not all; method: immunoSEQ multiplex PCR. This table holds under 70,000 clones, around 94% found once. The material sequenced was T cells isolated from PBMCs. The receptors here all came from a human donor in good health.

This chain joins TRBV2 and TRBJ2-7; 7 bases line up with TRBD2. Germline V gene data show CDR1 as SNHLY and CDR2 as FYNNEI. The length of the CDR3 is 12 residues. CDR3 coding DNA: TGTACTTGCGGGAGATTCTCCTACGAGCAGTACTTC. This codes for CTCGRFSYEQYF. Looking up the rest from reference TRBV2 and TRBJ2-7 gives the full variable domain: EPEVTQTPSHQVTQMGQEVILRCVPISNHLYFYWYRQILGQKVEFLVSFYNNEISEKSEIFDDQFSVERPDGSNFTLKIRSTKLEDSAMYFCTCGRFSYEQYFGPGTRLTVT.

The V gene is TRBV7-9, the J gene TRBJ1-5; TRBD1 matches at 10 bases. The V gene's germline CDR1 is SEHNR and CDR2 FQNEAQ (reference sequence). Trimming at V came to 5 bases and at J to 9 bases, leaving 7 bases not matched to a gene. This CDR3 contains 14 residues. CDR3 in amino acids: CASSGGQGNAPQHF. The DNA for the CDR3 is TGTGCCAGCAGCGGGGGACAGGGGAATGCGCCCCAGCATTTT.

The chain has TRBV5-1 and TRBJ2-7, with a possible D match to TRBD1 (5 bases). Trimming removed 2 bases at V and 3 bases at J, with 12 bases between. This CDR3 contains 14 residues. From germline, CDR1 is SGHRS and CDR2 YFSETQ. CDR3 protein: CASSFRQHNYEQYF. In nucleotides, the CDR3 is TGCGCCAGCAGCTTCCGACAGCACAACTACGAGCAGTACTTC.

The chain links TRBV2 to TRBJ2-7; TRBD1 aligns across 8 bases. In germline, CDR1 is SNHLY, CDR2 FYNNEI. The trim removed 7 bases at V and 2 bases at J, leaving 1 base unmatched. The CDR3 runs 12 residues. The CDR3 loop reads CASTDRAYEQYF. CDR3 DNA sequence: TGTGCCAGCACGGACAGGGCCTACGAGCAGTACTTC.

The V gene is TRBV11-2, the J gene TRBJ2-1, with D unresolved. Germline V gene sequence: CDR1 SGHAT, CDR2 FQNNGV. Trimming took 3 bases from V and 7 from J, leaving 7 bases between them. This CDR3 is 12 amino acids long. CDR3 in amino acids: CASSFVSNEQFF. In nucleotides, the CDR3 is TGTGCCAGCAGCTTTGTTTCGAATGAGCAGTTCTTC.

The chain combines TRBV4-1 with TRBJ2-7; D unresolved. The CDR3 loop spans 16 amino acids. The germline CDR1 and CDR2 sequences are MGHRA and YSYEKL. Deletions cut 0 bases from V and 0 bases from J, with 12 bases between. The CDR3 loop reads CASSQENAYSSYEQYF. In nucleotides, the CDR3 is TGCGCCAGCAGCCAAGAAAATGCGTATAGCTCCTACGAGCAGTACTTC.

This chain joins TRBV30 and TRBJ1-5; D unclear. V lost 5 bases, J lost 0 bases, and 8 bases lay in between. Per the germline V gene, CDR1 is GTSNPN and CDR2 is SVGIG (reference sequence). There are 13 residues in the CDR3. The DNA of the CDR3 is TGTGCCTGGGCCTACTTTAGCAATCAGCCCCAGCATTTT. This sequence encodes CAWAYFSNQPQHF.

The chain couples TRBV19 to TRBJ2-2; 7 bases are a match to TRBD1. Germline V gives CDR1 LNHDA, CDR2 SQIVND (reference sequence). This CDR3 region has 19 residues. Trimming cost V 6 bases and J 1 base; bases outside gene matches: 17. CDR3 protein: CASSMTGTDFLGNTGELFF. CDR3 coding DNA: TGTGCCAGTAGCATGACCGGGACAGACTTTTTGGGGAACACCGGGGAGCTGTTTTTT.

Here the CDR3 reads CASSQFLTGENTF. The CDR3 DNA is TGTGCCAGCAGCCAATTCCTAACAGGGGAAAACACCTTC. This chain uses TRBV14 with TRBJ1-2; 7 bases fit TRBD1. The V gene's germline CDR1 is SGHDN and CDR2 FVKESK. The CDR3 is made up of 13 amino acids. The J segment lost 12 bases and the V segment lost 2 bases, leaving 9 bases of the junction unmatched.

The J gene is TRBJ2-5, the V gene TRBV7-8; 8 bases align to TRBD1. Germline lookup yields CDR1 SGHVS and CDR2 FQNEAQ. The CDR3 consists of 16 residues. The V segment lost 5 bases and the J segment 5 bases; nucleotides outside the gene matches: 13. CDR3 DNA: TGTGCCAGCAGCAAAGCCCGGGACAGGCCCACGGAGACCCAGTACTTC. This sequence encodes CASSKARDRPTETQYF. The variable domain in full, completed from reference TRBV7-8 and TRBJ2-5, reads GAGVSQSPRYKVAKRGQDVALRCDPISGHVSLFWYQQALGQGPEFLTYFQNEAQLDKSGLPSDRFFAERPEGSVSTLKIQRTQQEDSAVYLCASSKARDRPTETQYFGPGTRLLVL.